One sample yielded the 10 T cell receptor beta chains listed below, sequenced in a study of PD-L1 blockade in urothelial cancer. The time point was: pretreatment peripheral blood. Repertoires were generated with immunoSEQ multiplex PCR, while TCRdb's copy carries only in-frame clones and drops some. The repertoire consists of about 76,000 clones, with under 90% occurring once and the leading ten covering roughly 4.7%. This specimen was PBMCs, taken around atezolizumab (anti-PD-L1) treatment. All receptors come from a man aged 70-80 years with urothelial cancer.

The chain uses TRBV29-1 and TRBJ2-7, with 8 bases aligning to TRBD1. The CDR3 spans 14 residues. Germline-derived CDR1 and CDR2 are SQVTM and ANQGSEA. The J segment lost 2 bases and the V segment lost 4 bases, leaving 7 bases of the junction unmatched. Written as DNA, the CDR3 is TGCAGCGTTGGGGGCAGGGGGCCGGCCTACGAGCAGTACTTC. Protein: CSVGGRGPAYEQYF.

The CDR3 region has the DNA TGTGCCAGCAGTGAATCAGGCAGGGATAATGGCTACACCTTC. Its translation is CASSESGRDNGYTF. V gene TRBV25-1 combines with J gene TRBJ1-2; maybe TRBD1 (5 bases). V lost 1 base and J 6 bases, leaving 12 bases between the germline ends. The CDR3 covers 14 residues. Germline V CDR1 and CDR2: MGHDK, SYGVNS.

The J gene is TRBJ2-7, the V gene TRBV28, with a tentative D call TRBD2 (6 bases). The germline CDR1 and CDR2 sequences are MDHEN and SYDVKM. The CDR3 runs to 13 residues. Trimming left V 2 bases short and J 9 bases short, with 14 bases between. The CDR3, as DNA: TGTGCCAGCAGTTTAAGAATAGCGGAGGGGCAGTACTTC. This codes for CASSLRIAEGQYF.

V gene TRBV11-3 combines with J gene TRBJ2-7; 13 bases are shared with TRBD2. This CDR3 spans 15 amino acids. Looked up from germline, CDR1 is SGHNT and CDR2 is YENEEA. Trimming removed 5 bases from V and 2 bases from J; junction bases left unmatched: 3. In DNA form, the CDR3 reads TGTGCCAGCAGCCCGGGACTAGCGGGAACCTACGAGCAGTACTTC. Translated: CASSPGLAGTYEQYF.

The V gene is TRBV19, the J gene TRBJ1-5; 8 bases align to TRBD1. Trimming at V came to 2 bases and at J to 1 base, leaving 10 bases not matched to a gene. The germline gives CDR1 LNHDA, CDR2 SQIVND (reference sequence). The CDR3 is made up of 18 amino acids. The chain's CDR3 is CASSIRDRLGVSNQPQHF. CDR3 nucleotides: TGTGCCAGTAGTATAAGGGACAGGTTGGGAGTAAGCAATCAGCCCCAGCATTTT.

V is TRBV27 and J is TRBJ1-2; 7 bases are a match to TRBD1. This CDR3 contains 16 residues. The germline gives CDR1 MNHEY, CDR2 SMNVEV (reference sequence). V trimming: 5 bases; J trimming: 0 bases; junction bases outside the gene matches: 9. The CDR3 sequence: CASSPRQGIPNYGYTF. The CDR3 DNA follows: TGTGCCAGCAGTCCCCGACAGGGAATCCCTAACTATGGCTACACCTTC.

CDR3 DNA: TGTGCCAGCTCACCGGTCGGCCCAGCGGGAGGAGAGACCCAGTACTTC. Translating gives CASSPVGPAGGETQYF. The chain is built from TRBV18 and TRBJ2-5; 9 bases match TRBD2. V shed 3 bases and J 4 bases; nucleotides not matched to a gene: 9. The CDR3 length is 16 residues. The germline CDR1 and CDR2 sequences are KGHSH and LQKENI.

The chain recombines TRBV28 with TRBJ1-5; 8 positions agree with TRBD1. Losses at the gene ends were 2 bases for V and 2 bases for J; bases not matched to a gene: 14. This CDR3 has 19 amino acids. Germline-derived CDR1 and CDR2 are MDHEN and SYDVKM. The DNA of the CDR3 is TGTGCCAGCAGTTTAATAAGAAGGCAGGGGGCGTGGGGCAATCAGCCCCAGCATTTT. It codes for CASSLIRRQGAWGNQPQHF.

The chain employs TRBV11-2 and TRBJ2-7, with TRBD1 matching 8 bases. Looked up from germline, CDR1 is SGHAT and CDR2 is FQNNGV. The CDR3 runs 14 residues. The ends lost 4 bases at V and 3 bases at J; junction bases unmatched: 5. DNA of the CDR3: TGTGCCAGCAGCTCCAGACAGGGGAGCTACGAGCAGTACTTC. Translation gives CASSSRQGSYEQYF. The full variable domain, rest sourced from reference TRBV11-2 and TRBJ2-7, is EAGVAQSPRYKIIEKRQSVAFWCNPISGHATLYWYQQILGQGPKLLIQFQNNGVVDDSQLPKDRFSAERLKGVDSTLKIQPAKLEDSAVYLCASSSRQGSYEQYFGPGTRLTVT.

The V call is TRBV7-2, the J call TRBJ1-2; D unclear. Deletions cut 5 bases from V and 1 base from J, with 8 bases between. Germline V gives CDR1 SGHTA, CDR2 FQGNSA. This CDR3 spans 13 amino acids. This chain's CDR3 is CASSQTRNYGYTF. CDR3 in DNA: TGTGCCAGCAGCCAAACTCGTAACTATGGCTACACCTTC.